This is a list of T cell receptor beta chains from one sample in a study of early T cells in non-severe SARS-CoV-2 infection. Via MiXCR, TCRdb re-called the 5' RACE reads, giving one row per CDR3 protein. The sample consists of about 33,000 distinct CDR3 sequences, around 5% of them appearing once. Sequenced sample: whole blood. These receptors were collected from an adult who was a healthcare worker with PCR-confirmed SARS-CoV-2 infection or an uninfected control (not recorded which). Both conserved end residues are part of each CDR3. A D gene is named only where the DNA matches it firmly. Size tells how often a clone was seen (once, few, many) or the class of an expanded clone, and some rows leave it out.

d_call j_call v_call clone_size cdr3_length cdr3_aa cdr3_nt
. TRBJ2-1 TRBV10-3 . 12 CAIRDSYNEQFF TGTGCCATCAGAGACAGCTACAATGAGCAGTTCTTC
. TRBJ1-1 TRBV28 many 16 CASSLWGASTNTEAFF TGTGCCAGCAGTTTATGGGGGGCCTCGACCAACACTGAAGCTTTCTTT
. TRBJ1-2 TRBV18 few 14 CASSPDPASYGYTF TGTGCCAGCTCACCAGATCCAGCGTCCTATGGCTACACCTTC
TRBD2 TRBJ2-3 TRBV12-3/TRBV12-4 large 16 CASSSTSGGSTDTQYF TGTGCCAGCAGTTCAACTAGCGGGGGGAGCACAGATACGCAGTATTTT
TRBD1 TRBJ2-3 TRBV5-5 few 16 CASSLALRGLSDTQYF TGTGCCAGCAGCTTGGCCTTGAGGGGGCTGTCAGATACGCAGTATTTT
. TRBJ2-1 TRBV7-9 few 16 CASSLAGGRSYNEQFF TGTGCCAGCAGCTTAGCGGGGGGCCGATCCTACAATGAGCAGTTCTTC
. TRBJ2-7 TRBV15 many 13 CATSRDRRVEQYF TGTGCCACCAGCAGAGATCGAAGGGTTGAGCAGTACTTC
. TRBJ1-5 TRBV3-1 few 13 CASSQEWHQPQHF TGTGCCAGCAGCCAAGAATGGCATCAGCCCCAGCATTTT
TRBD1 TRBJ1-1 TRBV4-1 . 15 CASSQMGQANTEAFF TGCGCCAGCAGCCAAATGGGACAGGCGAACACTGAAGCTTTCTTT
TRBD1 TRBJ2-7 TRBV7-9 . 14 CASSDRQGPDEQYF TGTGCCAGCAGCGACCGACAGGGCCCCGACGAGCAGTACTTC
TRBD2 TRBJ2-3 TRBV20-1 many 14 CSAVLAGSTDTQYF TGCAGTGCCGTACTAGCGGGGAGCACAGATACGCAGTATTTT
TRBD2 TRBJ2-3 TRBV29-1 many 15 CSVEDWRGASDTQYF TGCAGCGTTGAAGATTGGCGGGGGGCATCAGATACGCAGTATTTT
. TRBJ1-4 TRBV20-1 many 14 CSASSGSGNEKLFF TGCAGTGCTAGTTCAGGGTCTGGGAATGAAAAACTGTTTTTT
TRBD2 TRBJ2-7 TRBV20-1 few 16 CSASPATSGEYYEQYF TGCAGTGCTTCCCCGGCGACTAGCGGAGAGTACTACGAGCAGTACTTC
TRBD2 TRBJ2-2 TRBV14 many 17 CASSQDPAGWVTGELFF TGTGCCAGCAGCCAAGATCCAGCGGGATGGGTCACCGGGGAGCTGTTTTTT
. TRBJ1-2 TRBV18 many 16 CASSPRTQDTRYGYTF TGTGCCAGCTCACCACGGACCCAGGACACCCGCTATGGCTACACCTTC
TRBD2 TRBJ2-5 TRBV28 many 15 CASSNGLAAQETQYF TGTGCCAGCAGTAACGGCCTAGCGGCTCAAGAGACCCAGTACTTC
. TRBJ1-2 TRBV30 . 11 CAWNENYGYTF TGTGCCTGGAACGAGAACTATGGCTACACCTTC
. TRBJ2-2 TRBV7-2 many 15 CASSLGGQITGELFF TGTGCCAGCAGCTTAGGAGGGCAAATCACCGGGGAGCTGTTTTTT
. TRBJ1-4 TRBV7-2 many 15 CASSLNSGFNEKLFF TGTGCCAGCAGCTTAAACTCAGGGTTTAATGAAAAACTGTTTTTT
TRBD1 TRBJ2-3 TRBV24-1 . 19 CATSDSGTGALPSTDTQYF TGTGCCACCAGTGATTCCGGGACAGGCGCACTTCCTAGCACAGATACGCAGTATTTT
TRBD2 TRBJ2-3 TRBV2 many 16 CASSPGLAVFGDTQYF TGTGCCAGCAGTCCGGGACTAGCGGTATTCGGGGATACGCAGTATTTT
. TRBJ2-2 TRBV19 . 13 CASRPQGPGELFF TGTGCCAGTCGACCCCAGGGTCCCGGGGAGCTGTTTTTT
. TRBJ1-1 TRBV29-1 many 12 CSVGRGGNEAFF TGCAGCGTTGGGCGAGGGGGGAATGAAGCTTTCTTT
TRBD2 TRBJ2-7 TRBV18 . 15 CASSPGLAGAGEQYF TGTGCCAGCTCCCCCGGACTAGCGGGAGCTGGCGAGCAGTACTTC